This T cell receptor beta chain came from a study of blood T cell repertoires in COVID-19 (dated by TCRdb to about 2020). Regarding the complete study: Samples from collaborators originated in the United States, Italy and Spain and spanned both the acute and convalescent phases of COVID-19. Nearly every sample came with metadata listing a de-identified subject ID, COVID-19 status, age in years and sex. A freely available public database, intended as a resource for researchers studying the immune response to SARS-CoV-2, is where the repertoires were released. The samples were drawn from the first 160 participants of the ongoing ImmuneRACE study and from 1,254 subjects provided by 6 global collaborators. The material from the prospective study consisted of cDNA or gDNA derived from T cells, B-cell-depleted T cells, or PBMCs. Where available, HLA class I and class II types were obtained from metadata supplied by the sample provider rather than from assay-based typing. Subjects who had been exposed to COVID-19, were actively infected with it, or had recovered from it provided the deeply sampled blood TCRbeta repertoires that made up the dataset.

The collaborating institutions used their own protocols to collect whole blood in K2EDTA tubes. For TCRbeta analysis, collaborator samples were shipped as frozen whole blood, as isolated PBMCs, or as DNA extracted from either sample type. The immunoSEQ Assay, a bias-controlled multiplex PCR, was used to amplify TCRbeta CDR3 regions from genomic DNA. From the authors' description of their analysis: Within the assay, amplification of reference gene primers was used to estimate how many nucleated cells each sample contained. Sequence reads were collapsed and filtered to measure the absolute abundance of every unique TCRbeta CDR3 rearrangement. For each sample, productive Simpson clonality was calculated as the square root of Simpson's diversity index across productive rearrangements. TCRdb took over this immuneACCESS table, retaining in-frame rearrangements with V and J assigned. Such tables are incomplete; in checked studies, under half of the missing clones stem from an unresolved V gene, and the remainder is unexplained. Clonal size and the V and J genes are those of that table, whereas D and trimming came from the DNA. For this sample there are hundreds of thousands of clones; 85% appear just once. 3% to 4.5% of the sample goes to the ten largest clones.

The CDR3 starts with the cysteine, ends with the phenylalanine, and has 14 residues. Of all the DNA, just the CDR3 is kept, 42 bases in frame from base 1. Germline trimming: 0 bases from V, 6 bases from J; junction bases outside gene matches: 4. CDR1 and CDR2, looked up from the germline V gene, are SGDLS and YYNGEE. In its sample, this clone was seen a few times. The antigen this receptor binds is unknown. No much larger clone exists at a distance of one base, and base qualities are not known. This same CDR3 is encoded by further DNA sequences in the sample. Beyond this particular receptor, the publication reports: How much clinical and demographic metadata was included differed by source and by participant, and the metadata was provided uncurated.

Recombination connected TRBV9 to TRBJ2-3; the junction holds 7 bases that match TRBD1. What was sequenced was peripheral blood. The sequence was collected from a woman aged 18-30 years with acute or convalescent COVID-19. The nucleotide sequence reads as follows: TGTGCCAGCAGCGTAGGGTCGGGACAGGATACGCAGTATTTT. Its protein product is CASSVGSGQDTQYF. Extended through the reference TRBV9 and TRBJ2-3 proteins, this CDR3 yields the full variable domain: DSGVTQTPKHLITATGQRVTLRCSPRSGDLSVYWYQQSLDQGLQFLIQYYNGEERAKGNILERFSAQQFPDLHSELNLSSLELGDSALYFCASSVGSGQDTQYFGPGTRLTVL.